This T cell receptor beta chain came from a study of shared clonotypes between healthy human individuals. Assay execution proceeded at the deep level. TCRdb keeps only in-frame clones here, not all; method: immunoSEQ multiplex PCR. The sample has some 2.3 million clones, just over 90% seen once; the top ten hold 0.3% to 0.4%. Note on this clone: Its specificity is unknown.

V was clipped by 6 bases and J by 4 bases, with 17 bases between them. This CDR3 comprises 15 residues. Germline V gene lookup returns CDR1 SNHLY and CDR2 FYNNEI. Memory CD4+ cells were the fraction left after CD45RA+ naive selection. Findings and caveats of the study: Naive subsets, compared against memory subsets, generally had larger estimated richness values. Rarefaction showed sorted-subset sequencing was incomplete despite large depth.

Material: naive CD4+ T cells from PBMCs. Subset defined: CD45RA+ positively selected. This chain links TRBV2 with TRBJ2-3, with TRBD1 as a possible D gene (6 bases). The sequence came from a man younger than 30 in good health. Some clones in this sample may be carry-over from other donors' samples. CDR3 DNA sequence: TGTGCCAGCAGGAAAGGCCAGGGGCCGGCAGATACGCAGTATTTT. Translation: CASRKGQGPADTQYF. Variable domain in full (rest from reference TRBV2 and TRBJ2-3): EPEVTQTPSHQVTQMGQEVILRCVPISNHLYFYWYRQILGQKVEFLVSFYNNEISEKSEIFDDQFSVERPDGSNFTLKIRSTKLEDSAMYFCASRKGQGPADTQYFGPGTRLTVL.